Listed below are T cell receptor beta chains from one sample, sequenced in a study of CD8 T cells in ankylosing spondylitis. TCRdb fed the 5' RACE reads into MiXCR, producing one record per CDR3 protein. The sample includes a few hundred thousand distinct CDR3 sequences, about 20% of them seen just once. Sequenced: blood, either unsorted or a sorted T cell fraction (not recorded which). All receptors come from a male donor with ankylosing spondylitis or in good health (not recorded which). Both conserved end residues are part of each CDR3. D genes are given only for firm matches. Clone size is stated in some rows and not others, as once, few, many or a class when expanded.

CDR3 length: 15
V gene: TRBV29-1
J gene: TRBJ2-7
clone size: NA
D gene: TRBD2
CDR3 DNA: TGCAGCGTGGTAACAGGGGACCTAGCGGGATACGAGCAGTACTTC
CDR3 protein: CSVVTGDLAGYEQYF

CDR3 length: 14
V gene: TRBV9
J gene: TRBJ2-1
clone size: NA
D gene: TRBD2
CDR3 DNA: TGTGCCAGCAGCGAGGGCGGGAGGGACAATGAGCAGTTCTTC
CDR3 protein: CASSEGGRDNEQFF

CDR3 length: 14
V gene: TRBV29-1
J gene: TRBJ1-1
clone size: many
D gene: NA
CDR3 DNA: TGCAGCGTTGGGGAGGGGCTTGGGAACACTGAAGCTTTCTTT
CDR3 protein: CSVGEGLGNTEAFF

CDR3 length: 18
V gene: TRBV20-1
J gene: TRBJ2-7
clone size: NA
D gene: TRBD2
CDR3 DNA: TGCAGTGCTAGGGGGACTAGCGGGAGGCCGTCGCGACCCTACGAGCAGTACTTC
CDR3 protein: CSARGTSGRPSRPYEQYF

CDR3 length: 15
V gene: TRBV4-3
J gene: TRBJ2-7
clone size: few
D gene: TRBD2
CDR3 DNA: TGCGCCAGCAGCCAAGATCCTAGCGGCAACTACGAGCAGTACTTC
CDR3 protein: CASSQDPSGNYEQYF

CDR3 length: 14
V gene: TRBV20-1
J gene: TRBJ2-3
clone size: few
D gene: NA
CDR3 DNA: TGCAGTGCTAGAGGGGGGGACGGCACAGATACGCAGTATTTT
CDR3 protein: CSARGGDGTDTQYF

CDR3 length: 14
V gene: TRBV11-2
J gene: TRBJ2-1
clone size: NA
D gene: NA
CDR3 DNA: TGTGCCAGCAGCCCGGAGATGGAGGGGCCGGAGCAGTTCTTC
CDR3 protein: CASSPEMEGPEQFF

CDR3 length: 14
V gene: TRBV10-3
J gene: TRBJ2-7
clone size: few
D gene: NA
CDR3 DNA: TGTGCCATCAGTGAGTTGGACAATTCCTACGAGCAGTACTTC
CDR3 protein: CAISELDNSYEQYF

CDR3 length: 11
V gene: TRBV6-6
J gene: TRBJ1-2
clone size: NA
D gene: NA
CDR3 DNA: TGTGCCAGCAGCCCAGGGTATGGCTACACCTTC
CDR3 protein: CASSPGYGYTF

CDR3 length: 17
V gene: TRBV12-3/TRBV12-4
J gene: TRBJ1-5
clone size: few
D gene: TRBD1
CDR3 DNA: TGTGCCAGCAGTTCCCGAACAGGGGGCTCCCACAATCAGCCCCAGCATTTT
CDR3 protein: CASSSRTGGSHNQPQHF

CDR3 length: 13
V gene: TRBV7-9
J gene: TRBJ2-7
clone size: few
D gene: NA
CDR3 DNA: TGTGCCAGCAGCTCGCGACTTTCCTACGAGCAGTACTTC
CDR3 protein: CASSSRLSYEQYF

CDR3 length: 16
V gene: TRBV12-3/TRBV12-4
J gene: TRBJ2-1
clone size: many
D gene: TRBD2
CDR3 DNA: TGTGCCAGCAGTGGGACTAGCGGGAGTCCCTACAATGAGCAGTTCTTC
CDR3 protein: CASSGTSGSPYNEQFF

CDR3 length: 14
V gene: TRBV12-3/TRBV12-4
J gene: TRBJ2-7
clone size: NA
D gene: NA
CDR3 DNA: TGTGCCAGCAGTGATGCCGGGTCCTCCTACGAGCAGTACTTC
CDR3 protein: CASSDAGSSYEQYF

CDR3 length: 17
V gene: TRBV12-3/TRBV12-4
J gene: TRBJ1-1
clone size: few
D gene: TRBD1
CDR3 DNA: TGTGCCAGCAGTTCCCACCCGGACAGGGCCTGGGACACTGAAGCTTTCTTT
CDR3 protein: CASSSHPDRAWDTEAFF

CDR3 length: 17
V gene: TRBV6-1
J gene: TRBJ1-2
clone size: NA
D gene: NA
CDR3 DNA: TGTGCCAGCAGGAATAGGGATCGCGGGGGTTCTAACTATGGCTACACCTTC
CDR3 protein: CASRNRDRGGSNYGYTF

CDR3 length: 17
V gene: TRBV4-3
J gene: TRBJ2-6
clone size: few
D gene: NA
CDR3 DNA: TGCGCCAGCAGCCAAGATCTTGGGGTAACTGGGGCCAACGTCCTGACTTTC
CDR3 protein: CASSQDLGVTGANVLTF

CDR3 length: 17
V gene: TRBV27
J gene: TRBJ2-1
clone size: NA
D gene: NA
CDR3 DNA: TGTGCCAGCAGTTTAGCTACAACAGGGTCCCTCGGCAATGAGCAGTTCTTC
CDR3 protein: CASSLATTGSLGNEQFF

CDR3 length: 17
V gene: TRBV10-2
J gene: TRBJ2-3
clone size: NA
D gene: TRBD2
CDR3 DNA: TGCGCCAGCGAGGGGCTAGCGGGAGCGGGGAGCACAGATACGCAGTATTTT
CDR3 protein: CASEGLAGAGSTDTQYF

CDR3 length: 14
V gene: TRBV12-3/TRBV12-4
J gene: TRBJ1-5
clone size: many
D gene: NA
CDR3 DNA: TGTGCCAGCAGCCTCCAGGGGTTGGGTCAGCCCCAGCATTTT
CDR3 protein: CASSLQGLGQPQHF

CDR3 length: 14
V gene: TRBV27
J gene: TRBJ2-1
clone size: once
D gene: TRBD2
CDR3 DNA: TGTGCCAGCAGACTAGCGGGAACATACAATGAGCAGTTCTTC
CDR3 protein: CASRLAGTYNEQFF

CDR3 length: 12
V gene: TRBV12-3/TRBV12-4
J gene: TRBJ2-1
clone size: NA
D gene: NA
CDR3 DNA: TGTGCCAGCAGTGCCAAAGGCAATGAGCAGTTCTTC
CDR3 protein: CASSAKGNEQFF

CDR3 length: 13
V gene: TRBV27
J gene: TRBJ2-2
clone size: NA
D gene: NA
CDR3 DNA: TGTGCCAGCAGTTTATATCCACCCGGGGAGCTGTTTTTT
CDR3 protein: CASSLYPPGELFF

CDR3 length: 13
V gene: TRBV10-3
J gene: TRBJ2-7
clone size: NA
D gene: NA
CDR3 DNA: TGTGCCATCAGTGATGTCAGATCCTACGAGCAGTACTTC
CDR3 protein: CAISDVRSYEQYF

CDR3 length: 10
V gene: TRBV30
J gene: TRBJ2-1
clone size: few
D gene: NA
CDR3 DNA: TGTGCAACCGGGCAAAATGAGCAGTTCTTC
CDR3 protein: CATGQNEQFF

CDR3 length: 19
V gene: TRBV5-6
J gene: TRBJ2-3
clone size: few
D gene: TRBD2
CDR3 DNA: TGTGCCAGCAGCTTGGAGGGGATTAGGACTAGCGGACACACAGATACGCAGTATTTT
CDR3 protein: CASSLEGIRTSGHTDTQYF

CDR3 length: 15
V gene: TRBV2
J gene: TRBJ2-2
clone size: NA
D gene: TRBD2
CDR3 DNA: TGTGCCAGCACCGGACTAGCAGGAGGGACCGGGGAGCTGTTTTTT
CDR3 protein: CASTGLAGGTGELFF